The present TCR beta chain was sequenced within a study of T cells in Graves' hyperthyroidism and ophthalmopathy. The wider study: Before treatment of any kind, peripheral blood was taken at initial diagnosis.

The table lists this clonotype with a few counts. Its antigen is undetermined. Amplification targeted TCR beta CDR3 regions from RNA transcripts. HTBI primers drove first-round RT-PCR of the TCR CDR3. TCRdb analysed the multiplex PCR reads with MiXCR anew, one entry per CDR3 protein. This sample has hundreds of thousands of distinct CDR3 sequences, with around 15% found just once. Regarding the study as a whole: Model output signaled ophthalmopathy a median around 6.9 months ahead of onset.

The length of the CDR3 is 15 residues. The V gene's germline CDR1 is MNHEY and CDR2 SMNVEV (reference sequence). Trimming left V 2 bases short and J 5 bases short, with 12 bases between. The TCR originated in a woman between 40 and 55 years old with Graves' ophthalmopathy. The V gene is TRBV27, the J gene TRBJ2-2, with D possibly called TRBD1 or TRBD2 (5 bases each). The sample taken for sequencing was blood. This chain's CDR3 is CASSLVGVGTGELFF. DNA of the CDR3: TGTGCCAGCAGTTTAGTGGGGGTTGGGACCGGGGAGCTGTTTTTT.